The rows below give T cell receptor beta chains drawn from one sample of a study of metastatic and nonmetastatic thyroid tumors. TCRdb re-analyzed the PCR reads using MiXCR. This table has 20,000 to 25,000 clones, about 30% appearing once. Sample: tumor tissue. The source of these receptors is a female donor with papillary thyroid cancer or a benign thyroid nodule (not recorded which). Some clones in this sample may be carry-over from other donors' samples. CDR3s include the opening cysteine and the closing phenylalanine or tryptophan. D genes are given only for firm matches. Size values are once, few and many counts, or a class for expanded clones, and some rows have none.

TRBV20-1	TRBJ2-7	-	-	CSGRLEEAYEQYF	TGCAGTGGGAGACTAGAGGAGGCCTACGAGCAGTACTTC
TRBV6-2/TRBV6-3	TRBJ1-2	-	few	CASSYGPPEYGYTF	TGTGCCAGCAGTTACGGCCCCCCTGAGTATGGCTACACCTTC
TRBV7-8	TRBJ1-2	-	many	CASSLYDSYYGYTF	TGTGCCAGCAGCTTATATGACTCGTACTATGGCTACACCTTC
TRBV5-6	TRBJ1-5	-	many	CASSQRGVSLNQPQHF	TGTGCCAGCAGCCAACGGGGGGTTAGCCTCAATCAGCCCCAGCATTTT
TRBV27	TRBJ2-7	TRBD2	few	CASSSTRLAGVHEQYF	TGTGCCAGCAGTAGCACCCGACTAGCGGGAGTCCACGAGCAGTACTTC
TRBV19	TRBJ1-6	-	few	CASSLDGYNSPLHF	TGTGCCAGTAGTCTGGACGGGTATAATTCACCCCTCCACTTT
TRBV5-1	TRBJ1-1	-	many	CASSFWGPGTEAFF	TGCGCCAGCAGCTTCTGGGGCCCGGGCACTGAAGCTTTCTTT
TRBV6-5	TRBJ1-5	TRBD1	medium-sized	CASSYSVGQALAQHF	TGTGCCAGCAGTTACTCTGTGGGACAGGCCCTGGCCCAGCATTTT
TRBV20-1	TRBJ1-6	-	medium-sized	CSARIPGVNSPLHF	TGCAGTGCTAGAATCCCAGGGGTAAATTCACCCCTCCACTTT
TRBV13	TRBJ2-1	-	many	CASSYGQSNEQFF	TGTGCCAGCAGCTACGGACAGTCCAATGAGCAGTTCTTC
TRBV7-2	TRBJ2-2	-	few	CASSLDTGELFF	TGTGCCAGCAGCCTCGACACCGGGGAGCTGTTTTTT
TRBV4-3	TRBJ2-3	-	-	CASSPPGGASHTDTQYF	TGCGCCAGCAGCCCTCCGGGGGGCGCTTCCCACACAGATACTCAGTATTTT
TRBV4-1	TRBJ2-1	-	-	CASSQDFNNEQFF	TGCGCCAGCAGCCAAGATTTTAACAATGAGCAGTTCTTC
TRBV19	TRBJ1-5	TRBD1	many	CASSIGTGGNQPQHF	TGTGCCAGTAGTATAGGGACAGGGGGCAATCAGCCCCAGCATTTT
TRBV13	TRBJ2-1	-	-	CSSSGSPTVEQFF	TGTTCCAGCTCTGGAAGTCCCACAGTTGAGCAGTTCTTC
TRBV20-1	TRBJ2-3	TRBD2	-	CSASEIAGGTDTQYF	TGCAGTGCTAGTGAGATAGCGGGAGGCACAGATACGCAGTATTTT
TRBV2	TRBJ2-5	TRBD2	many	CASSEALGGGQETQYF	TGTGCCAGCAGTGAAGCGCTGGGCGGGGGCCAAGAGACCCAGTACTTC
TRBV2	TRBJ2-2	-	-	CASSSGRPWELFF	TGTGCCAGCAGTTCAGGAAGGCCCTGGGAGCTGTTTTTT
TRBV20-1	TRBJ2-7	TRBD1	-	CSAGTGIGEQYF	TGCAGTGCCGGGACAGGGATAGGCGAGCAGTACTTC
TRBV7-2	TRBJ2-7	-	-	CASSPGWADEQYF	TGTGCCAGCAGCCCGGGGTGGGCGGACGAGCAGTACTTC
TRBV19	TRBJ2-7	-	few	CASSNLPFSEQYF	TGTGCCAGTAGTAATTTGCCTTTTAGCGAGCAGTACTTC
TRBV19	TRBJ2-6	-	many	CASSINSGANVLTF	TGTGCCAGTAGTATCAACTCTGGGGCCAACGTCCTGACTTTC
TRBV6-5	TRBJ1-4	-	many	CASSYSNALLNEKLFF	TGTGCCAGCAGTTACTCGAATGCGTTACTGAATGAAAAACTGTTTTTT
TRBV5-6	TRBJ1-5	-	-	CASILSKGPSNHPQHF	TGTGCCAGCATCTTGTCTAAGGGACCGAGCAATCATCCCCAGCATTTT
TRBV10-1	TRBJ2-7	TRBD2	many	CASSKGTSGAYKQYF	TGCGCCAGCAGTAAGGGGACTAGCGGAGCCTACAAGCAGTACTTC
TRBV7-8	TRBJ1-1	-	many	CASSFYVGQNTEAFF	TGTGCCAGCAGCTTTTACGTAGGACAGAACACTGAAGCTTTCTTT
TRBV7-9	TRBJ2-2	-	-	CASSLPGRRDGELFF	TGTGCCAGCAGCTTACCGGGCAGGCGGGACGGGGAGCTGTTTTTT
TRBV11-2	TRBJ1-2	TRBD1	-	CASSRDSTRYGYTF	TGTGCCAGCAGCCGGGACAGTACCCGCTATGGCTACACCTTC
TRBV4-3	TRBJ2-3	-	-	CASSQFLVTDTQYF	TGCGCCAGCAGCCAATTTCTGGTTACAGATACGCAGTATTTT
TRBV2	TRBJ2-2	-	-	CASSELQSVWGELFF	TGTGCCAGCAGTGAACTTCAGTCGGTATGGGGGGAGCTTTTTTTT
TRBV11-2	TRBJ2-7	-	medium-sized	CASSPMGYEQYF	TGTGCCAGCAGCCCCATGGGCTACGAGCAGTACTTC
TRBV6-1	TRBJ1-1	-	few	CASGVSKNTEAFF	TGTGCCAGCGGCGTTAGTAAGAACACTGAAGCTTTCTTT
TRBV7-3	TRBJ1-3	TRBD1	many	CASSLLRTGWPGNTIYF	TGTGCCAGCAGCCTACTTAGGACAGGGTGGCCTGGAAACACCATATATTTT
TRBV6-2/TRBV6-3	TRBJ1-2	TRBD1	medium-sized	CASNDRDLGYGYTF	TGTGCCAGCAACGACAGGGATTTGGGCTATGGCTACACCTTC
TRBV20-1	TRBJ2-3	-	-	CSARDGSGARPDTQYF	TGCAGTGCTAGAGATGGTTCGGGAGCGCGCCCAGATACGCAGTATTTT
TRBV7-2	TRBJ2-7	TRBD2	medium-sized	CASSLRRLAYEQYF	TGTGCCAGCAGCTTAAGGAGACTAGCTTACGAGCAGTACTTC
TRBV2	TRBJ2-7	TRBD2	-	CASSGVAGGYEQYF	TGTGCCAGCAGTGGGGTAGCGGGAGGCTACGAGCAGTACTTC
TRBV10-1	TRBJ2-2	-	-	CARSDKGYTGELFF	TGCGCCAGAAGTGATAAGGGGTACACCGGGGAGCTGTTTTTT
TRBV30	TRBJ1-2	TRBD1	medium-sized	CAWRTGRRYGYTF	TGTGCCTGGCGGACAGGGAGACGCTATGGCTACACCTTC
TRBV4-1	TRBJ1-1	TRBD1	many	CASSRRTGEDAEAFF	TGCGCCAGCAGCCGGAGGACAGGGGAGGATGCTGAAGCTTTCTTT
TRBV28	TRBJ2-7	TRBD1	medium-sized	CASSLYPADRVGEQYF	TGTGCCAGCAGCCTTTACCCAGCGGACAGGGTAGGCGAGCAGTACTTC